These T cell receptor beta chains were read from a single sample in a study of T cell responses to AZD1222 COVID-19 vaccine. Sequenced by immunoSEQ multiplex PCR; TCRdb stores in-frame clones only, minus some. The sample has approximately 80,000 clones; around 93% are singletons. The source was peripheral blood, collected 28 days after the second AZD1222 dose. All receptors come from an adult who received the AZD1222 COVID-19 vaccine. The CDR3 runs from the conserved cysteine through the conserved F or W. The D gene is left open where the match is weak. Clone sizes are given selectively: once, few, many, or a class where the clone is expanded.

V,size,D,length,J,DNA,CDR3
TRBV6-1,NA,TRBD1,16,TRBJ1-3,TGTGCCAGCAGTGAACAAGGACAGGAAGCTGGAAACACCATATATTTT,CASSEQGQEAGNTIYF
TRBV28,NA,NA,16,TRBJ1-1,TGTGCCAGCAGCCAAACCCTGGGGACTGGGGACACTGAAGCTTTCTTT,CASSQTLGTGDTEAFF
TRBV19,NA,TRBD1,15,TRBJ1-2,TGTGCCAGTAGTATTAGACCGGGACAGCCCTATGGCTACACCTTC,CASSIRPGQPYGYTF
TRBV7-9,NA,NA,13,TRBJ1-6,TGTGCCAGCACACTTTTGCTCGGTTCACCCCTCCACTTT,CASTLLLGSPLHF
TRBV7-9,NA,NA,13,TRBJ1-2,TGTGCCAGCAGCTTACTACTTAACTATGGCTACACCTTC,CASSLLLNYGYTF
TRBV9,few,NA,15,TRBJ2-7,TGTGCCAGCAGCGTAGCTCCCGGGGGACAATACGAGCAGTACTTC,CASSVAPGGQYEQYF
TRBV28,NA,NA,12,TRBJ2-1,TGTGCCAGCAGTTTATTTCGGAATGAGCAGTTCTTC,CASSLFRNEQFF
TRBV7-2,NA,NA,10,TRBJ1-2,TGTGCCAGCAGCTCGTATGGCTACACCTTC,CASSSYGYTF
TRBV3-1/TRBV3-2,NA,NA,15,TRBJ2-1,TGTGCCAGCAGCCACCGGGACGCACGGAGGAATGAGCAGTTCTTC,CASSHRDARRNEQFF
TRBV7-2,NA,TRBD1,15,TRBJ1-1,TGTGCCAGCAGCTTAGTCGGGACAGCGAACACTGAAGCTTTCTTT,CASSLVGTANTEAFF
TRBV19,NA,NA,15,TRBJ2-6,TGTGCCAGTAGTGGGGGACATTCGGGGGCCAACGTCCTGACTTTC,CASSGGHSGANVLTF
TRBV12-1,NA,NA,18,TRBJ2-4,TGTGCCAGCACCCAAAGGGGGGGGAAAACTCCCGCCAAAAACATTCAGTACTTC,CASTQRGGKTPAKNIQYF
TRBV4-2,few,NA,15,TRBJ1-1,TGTGCCAGCAGCCACTTAGGCCAGAAGAGACCTGAAGCTTTCTTT,CASSHLGQKRPEAFF
TRBV19,NA,NA,15,TRBJ2-1,TGTGCCAGTAGTATAGTGGGAGACACCCGGGGAGAGCAGTTCTTC,CASSIVGDTRGEQFF
TRBV11-2,NA,NA,14,TRBJ1-1,TGTGCCAGCAGCCCCAGGCGGACGAACACTGAAGCTTTCTTT,CASSPRRTNTEAFF
TRBV4-1,NA,NA,16,TRBJ2-4,TGCGCCAGCAGCCAAGATAGGGCCAGGGGTAAAAACATTCAGTACTTC,CASSQDRARGKNIQYF
TRBV19,NA,TRBD1,15,TRBJ1-1,TGTGCCAGTCAAGTATACCGGCCAGGGGGCCCTGAAGCTTTCTTT,CASQVYRPGGPEAFF
TRBV11-3,NA,NA,13,TRBJ2-3,TGTGCCAGCAGACTTCAGAGCACAGATACGCAGTATTTT,CASRLQSTDTQYF
TRBV21-1,NA,NA,13,TRBJ2-2,TGTGCCAGCAGCACCTTGAACACCGGGGAGCTGTTTTTT,CASSTLNTGELFF
TRBV28,NA,TRBD1,16,TRBJ2-4,TGTGCCAGCAGTTTTGGGCAGGGGGCAACCAAAAACATTCAGTACTTC,CASSFGQGATKNIQYF
TRBV5-1,NA,TRBD2,16,TRBJ2-1,TGCGCCAGCAGCTTGGTAGCGGGAGCTTCCTACAATGAGCAGTTCTTC,CASSLVAGASYNEQFF
TRBV28,NA,NA,13,TRBJ1-4,TGTGCCAGCAGATGGCTAGGGAGGGAAAAACTGTTTTTT,CASRWLGREKLFF
TRBV19,NA,NA,14,TRBJ1-1,TGTGCCAGTAAGGAGGAGGGGGGAAACACTGAAGCTTTCTTT,CASKEEGGNTEAFF
TRBV7-9,once,TRBD1,15,TRBJ2-7,TGTGCCAGCAGCTTATACGGGACAGGGTCCTACGAGCAGTACTTC,CASSLYGTGSYEQYF
TRBV29-1,NA,NA,18,TRBJ2-1,TGCAGCGTTGAAGATCTGGGTGGTGAGGCGGGTAGTGTCAATGAGCAGTTCTTC,CSVEDLGGEAGSVNEQFF
TRBV5-1,once,NA,16,TRBJ2-7,TGCGCCAGCAGCTTGTCGGTGGGACGGAGCTCCTACGAGCAGTACTTC,CASSLSVGRSSYEQYF
TRBV19,NA,TRBD2,15,TRBJ2-3,TGTGCCAGTAGTCGGACTAGCGTAAGCACAGATACGCAGTATTTT,CASSRTSVSTDTQYF
TRBV10-1,NA,NA,12,TRBJ2-1,TGCGCCAGCAGTGAGTCTGGGTTAGAGCAGTTCTTC,CASSESGLEQFF
TRBV24-1,NA,TRBD1,16,TRBJ2-1,TGTGCCACCAGTGATTTGGACAGGGCTTCAGACAATGAGCAGTTCTTC,CATSDLDRASDNEQFF
TRBV2,NA,NA,16,TRBJ1-2,TGTGCCAGCAGTGAAGCGCTTCCAGACCCAGGGTATGGCTACACCTTC,CASSEALPDPGYGYTF
TRBV4-2,NA,TRBD2,22,TRBJ2-3,TGTGCCAGCAGCCAAGGGGCCGGGACTAGCGGGAGGGCCACGGCGTTCACAGATACGCAGTATTTT,CASSQGAGTSGRATAFTDTQYF
TRBV5-1,NA,NA,16,TRBJ2-4,TGCGCCAGCAGTCAAGGCGATCTCTTAGCCAAAAACATTCAGTACTTC,CASSQGDLLAKNIQYF
TRBV28,once,NA,13,TRBJ1-2,TGTGCCAGCAGCCCCCCCGCTAGCTATGGCTACACCTTC,CASSPPASYGYTF
TRBV24-1,NA,NA,17,TRBJ2-1,TGTGCCACCAGTGATTTACAGGACGGCGCCCTCAACAATGAGCAGTTCTTC,CATSDLQDGALNNEQFF
TRBV7-3,NA,NA,12,TRBJ1-6,TGTGCCAGCAGCTTAGGGAATTCACCCCTCCACTTT,CASSLGNSPLHF
TRBV5-8,NA,NA,18,TRBJ1-4,TGTGCCAGCAGCTTGTTGCGGGGGGCCACACGACGCGAAGAAAAACTGTTTTTT,CASSLLRGATRREEKLFF
TRBV9,NA,NA,17,TRBJ2-3,TGTGCCAGCAGCGTACTGGCTAGCTGGACTAGCACAGATACGCAGTATTTT,CASSVLASWTSTDTQYF
TRBV4-1,NA,TRBD1,16,TRBJ1-5,TGCGCCAGCAGCCAAGATGGGGGACAGGGGGGCCAGCCCCAGCATTTT,CASSQDGGQGGQPQHF
TRBV28,NA,NA,11,TRBJ1-2,TGTGCCAGCAGTTCCTCCTTCGGCTACACCTTC,CASSSSFGYTF
TRBV19,NA,NA,13,TRBJ1-2,TGTGCCAGTAGTATTGCCGGGTACTATGGCTACACCTTC,CASSIAGYYGYTF